Listed below are T cell receptor beta chains from one sample, sequenced in a study of T and B cells in COVID-19 patients. TCRdb re-derived calls from the multiplex PCR reads in MiXCR, one entry per CDR3 protein. The sample carries 7,500 to 8,500 distinct CDR3 sequences, 40% recorded once. Sequenced input: blood. The source of these receptors is a human donor who had recovered from COVID-19. Each CDR3 is given with its conserved first and last residue. The order of the fields is V gene, J gene, clone size, D gene, CDR3 DNA, CDR3 protein. A D gene is named only where the DNA matches it firmly. A clone size is listed for some rows: how often the clone was seen (once, few, many), or a class if it is expanded.

>TRBV20-1|TRBJ2-6|.|.
TGCAGTGCTAGCGTTGGGGCCAACGTCCTGACTTTC
CSASVGANVLTF
>TRBV24-1|TRBJ1-2|.|.
TGTGCCACCAGTGCCTCCACCGGCAACTATGGCTACACCTTC
CATSASTGNYGYTF
>TRBV6-5|TRBJ1-4|.|.
TGTGCCAGCAGTTACGGGGCAGGCTCGAATGAAAAACTGTTTTTT
CASSYGAGSNEKLFF
>TRBV6-6|TRBJ2-2|few|TRBD1
TGTGCCAGCAGGGCGACAGGGGCGAACACCGGGGAGCTGTTTTTT
CASRATGANTGELFF
>TRBV5-5|TRBJ2-1|.|TRBD1
TGTGCCAGCAGCTTGGGACAGGGTGACTTTTCTAGGGGGTTCTTC
CASSLGQGDFSRGFF
>TRBV18|TRBJ1-1|.|.
TGTGCCAGCTCACCCACGGGGAAGGTGAACACTGAAGCTTTCTTT
CASSPTGKVNTEAFF
>TRBV18|TRBJ1-6|few|.
TGTGCCAGCTCAGACTGGACCGAGAATTCACCCCTCCACTTT
CASSDWTENSPLHF
>TRBV5-4|TRBJ2-2|.|.
TGTGCCAACAGCCGCCGCGGGAAGAACACCGGGGAGCTGTTTTTT
CANSRRGKNTGELFF
>TRBV29-1|TRBJ1-1|.|.
TGCAGCGCTGGACGGGTGAACACTGAAGCTTTCTTT
CSAGRVNTEAFF
>TRBV5-6|TRBJ1-6|.|.
TGTGCCAGCAGCTTGGGTGGAGGGAATTCACCCCTCCACTTT
CASSLGGGNSPLHF